Listed here are 9 T cell receptor beta chains from one sample, sequenced in a study of T cell responses to AZD1222 COVID-19 vaccine. The assay was immunoSEQ multiplex PCR, and TCRdb's table has in-frame clones only and misses some. The sample yields some 170,000 clones, 85% to 90% seen once. This sample comprised peripheral blood, obtained 28 days after the second AZD1222 dose. These receptors originate from an adult who received the AZD1222 COVID-19 vaccine.

V gene TRBV6-5 combines with J gene TRBJ1-2, with 7 bases that match TRBD1. This CDR3 is built from 14 residues. J lost 5 bases, V lost 7 bases, and 10 bases had no gene match. Per germline, CDR1 MNHEY and CDR2 SVGAGI. The CDR3 spells CASTPTGRLYGYTF. The CDR3 DNA reads TGTGCCAGCACCCCGACAGGGCGGCTTTATGGCTACACCTTC.

The V gene is TRBV6-1, the J gene TRBJ2-7; 8 bases are shared with TRBD1. J lost 2 bases, V lost 3 bases, and 6 bases had no gene match. CDR1 and CDR2 (germline): MNHNS, SASEGT. CDR3 length: 15 residues. CDR3 amino acids: CASSDAGTGAYEQYF. The CDR3 coding sequence is TGTGCCAGCAGTGACGCCGGGACAGGTGCCTACGAGCAGTACTTC.

The chain recombines TRBV6-5 with TRBJ1-2; 7 bases are a match to TRBD1. This CDR3 contains 13 residues. The J segment lost 5 bases and the V segment lost 8 bases, leaving 8 bases of the junction unmatched. Germline CDR1 reads MNHEY; CDR2 reads SVGAGI. The chain's CDR3 is CASAGRGLYGYTF. CDR3 bases: TGTGCCAGCGCCGGCAGGGGGTTATATGGCTACACCTTC.

This clone was counted once. The chain uses TRBV7-9 and TRBJ2-1; D not resolved. The CDR3 loop spans 16 amino acids. The V gene's germline CDR1 is SEHNR and CDR2 FQNEAQ (reference sequence). Trimming took off 5 bases at V and 0 bases at J, with 14 bases between the two ends. The CDR3: CASSPDRPSSYNEQFF. CDR3 bases: TGTGCCAGCAGCCCTGACCGCCCGAGCTCCTACAATGAGCAGTTCTTC. Together with reference TRBV7-9 and TRBJ2-1, the CDR3 gives the full variable domain: DTGVSQNPRHKITKRGQNVTFRCDPISEHNRLYWYRQTLGQGPEFLTYFQNEAQLEKSRLLSDRFSAERPKGSFSTLEIQRTEQGDSAMYLCASSPDRPSSYNEQFFGPGTRLTVL.

V is TRBV7-3 and J is TRBJ1-6; no clear D. Germline V gene lookup returns CDR1 SGHTA and CDR2 FQGTGA. The V end lost 5 bases, the J end lost 9 bases, and 11 bases lay between the germline ends. The CDR3 is made up of 13 amino acids. Here the CDR3 DNA reads TGTGCCAGCAGCGCCCTGAGGAGTTCACCCCTCCACTTT. This sequence encodes CASSALRSSPLHF.

The chain uses TRBV29-1 and TRBJ2-7; 10 bases line up with TRBD1. The V and J ends lost 1 base and 6 bases, in that order; junction bases with no gene match: 6. The CDR3 is 14 residues long. The germline CDR1 and CDR2 sequences are SQVTM and ANQGSEA. The CDR3 DNA reads as TGCAGCGTTGAAGGTCCCGGGACAGGGGCCGAGCAGTACTTC. Amino acid sequence: CSVEGPGTGAEQYF.

The chain links TRBV27 to TRBJ1-5; unclear D gene. The CDR3 runs 12 residues. Germline CDR1 and CDR2: MNHEY and SMNVEV (reference sequence). V shed 6 bases and J shed 2 bases, with 5 bases lying between them. Here the CDR3 DNA reads TGTGCCAGCAGGGCAGGCAATCAGCCCCAGCATTTT. It is translated as CASRAGNQPQHF.

The chain employs TRBV7-9 and TRBJ1-3; no definite D call. This CDR3 is built from 14 residues. Germline assignment: CDR1 SEHNR and CDR2 FQNEAQ (reference sequence). Trimming cost V 5 bases and J 7 bases, with 15 bases left between them. CDR3 DNA sequence: TGTGCCAGCAGCCTACTACAAGAACGGAACACCATATATTTT. This encodes CASSLLQERNTIYF.

The rearrangement joins TRBV10-2 to TRBJ2-1; 7 nucleotides line up with TRBD2. V lost 3 bases to trimming and J lost 16 bases; unmatched junction nucleotides: 6. This CDR3 region has 11 residues. In germline, CDR1 is WSHSY, CDR2 SAAADI. The CDR3 loop reads CASSDVAGVFF. The CDR3 DNA reads as TGCGCCAGCAGTGACGTGGCGGGGGTATTCTTC.